What follows is one T cell receptor (beta chain) and its context. This CDR3 is 14 amino acids long. Germline V gives CDR1 SGHAT, CDR2 FQNNGV. V dropped 1 base and J dropped 7 bases, with 12 bases sitting between them. This entry belongs to a study of shared clonotypes between healthy human individuals. Study in general: Per-donor plates numbered three CD4 naive, three CD4 memory, two CD8 naive and one CD8 memory.

Several immunoSEQ plates held equal portions of the genomic DNA taken from each subset. Libraries were prepared by immunoSEQ multiplex PCR; TCRdb keeps only in-frame clonotypes and omits some of them. The data hold roughly 2.4 million clones, with approximately 95% observed a single time. The sequencing sample was made of naive CD4+ T cells sorted from blood. Subset here: CD45RA+ positively selected. The chain recombines TRBV11-2 with TRBJ2-3, with a possible D match to TRBD2 (5 bases). This receptor was identified in a young man in good health. CDR3 amino acids: CASSLVVSVNTQYF. CDR3 coding DNA: TGTGCCAGCAGCTTAGTCGTTAGCGTGAATACGCAGTATTTT.